The 3 T cell receptor beta chains below come from one sample, sequenced in a study of shared clonotypes between healthy human individuals. Measured with immunoSEQ multiplex PCR; TCRdb has only the in-frame clones, and not every one. This sample has around 1,000,000 clones, with roughly 77% found just once. The specimen was memory CD4+ T cells from PBMCs. Documented subset: CD45RA-negative fraction. The receptors were sampled from a man aged 18 to 29 in good health. Some clones in this sample may be carry-over from other donors' samples.

The V gene is TRBV5-6, the J gene TRBJ1-4; tentatively, D is TRBD1 (6 bases). There are 14 residues in the CDR3. The germline CDR1 and CDR2 sequences are SGHDT and YYEEEE. V lost 2 bases and J lost 7, with 12 bases in between. The CDR3 protein is CASSFGTNGEKLFF. For the CDR3, the DNA is TGTGCCAGCAGCTTCGGGACAAACGGTGAAAAACTGTTTTTT.

The CDR3 loop reads CASSIPQGFGTDTQYF. Written as DNA, the CDR3 is TGTGCCAGCAGTATCCCACAGGGCTTTGGGACAGATACGCAGTATTTT. The rearrangement joins TRBV28 to TRBJ2-3; the D gene is possibly TRBD1 (6 bases). Trimming took 5 bases from V and 3 from J, leaving 18 bases between them. The CDR3 has 16 amino acids. Germline-derived CDR1 and CDR2 are MDHEN and SYDVKM.

This clone occurred a few times. This chain connects TRBV28 to TRBJ2-3, with a tentative D call TRBD2 (6 bases). The CDR3 length is 17 residues. V dropped 6 bases and J dropped 2 bases, with 21 bases sitting between them. CDR1 is MDHEN and CDR2 is SYDVKM in the germline V gene. The CDR3: CASSSIATSRFTDTQYF. CDR3 in DNA: TGTGCCAGCAGCTCTATCGCGACTAGTCGGTTCACAGATACGCAGTATTTT.